This is a list of T cell receptor beta chains from one sample in a study of post-analysis software for immune sequencing data. TCRdb reanalysed the PCR reads using MiXCR and keeps one entry per CDR3 protein. In the table there are 750,000 to 950,000 distinct CDR3 sequences, 53% of which are singletons. Source material: blood. Receptor source: a girl between 5 and 17 years old with multiple sclerosis. The CDR3 runs from the conserved cysteine through the conserved F or W. Each record gives: clone size, D gene, J gene, V gene, CDR3 protein, CDR3 DNA. A D gene is named only where the DNA matches it firmly. Clone size is not always given. Where it is, it says once, few, many or a class for expanded clones.

clone size: .; D gene: TRBD1; J gene: TRBJ1-3; V gene: TRBV5-1; CDR3 protein: CASSLGQGAGNTIYF; CDR3 DNA: TGCGCCAGCAGCTTGGGACAGGGGGCTGGAAACACCATATATTTT
clone size: few; D gene: TRBD1; J gene: TRBJ1-2; V gene: TRBV10-3; CDR3 protein: CAITTTPGQGGGYTF; CDR3 DNA: TGTGCCATCACTACCACCCCAGGACAGGGGGGTGGCTACACCTTC
clone size: few; D gene: TRBD2; J gene: TRBJ2-3; V gene: TRBV6-1; CDR3 protein: CASSPGLAGGIGDTQYF; CDR3 DNA: TGTGCCAGCAGCCCCGGGCTAGCGGGAGGCATTGGAGATACGCAGTATTTT
clone size: .; D gene: TRBD1; J gene: TRBJ1-2; V gene: TRBV29-1; CDR3 protein: CSVEAGTVYGYTF; CDR3 DNA: TGCAGCGTTGAAGCCGGGACAGTCTATGGCTACACCTTC
clone size: few; D gene: TRBD1; J gene: TRBJ1-1; V gene: TRBV5-1; CDR3 protein: CASSRDRWDTEAFF; CDR3 DNA: TGCGCCAGCAGCCGGGACAGATGGGACACTGAAGCTTTCTTT
clone size: few; D gene: .; J gene: TRBJ2-1; V gene: TRBV7-9; CDR3 protein: CASSPQGGEQFF; CDR3 DNA: TGTGCCAGCAGTCCACAGGGAGGTGAGCAGTTCTTC
clone size: .; D gene: .; J gene: TRBJ2-7; V gene: TRBV3-1; CDR3 protein: CASSQVLTASSYEQYF; CDR3 DNA: TGTGCCAGCAGCCAAGTATTAACCGCAAGCTCCTACGAGCAGTACTTC
clone size: .; D gene: .; J gene: TRBJ1-2; V gene: TRBV6-5; CDR3 protein: CASSPGGVFGYGYTF; CDR3 DNA: TGTGCCAGCAGTCCCGGCGGGGTCTTTGGATATGGCTACACCTTC
clone size: .; D gene: .; J gene: TRBJ2-1; V gene: TRBV9; CDR3 protein: CASSVEGGHEQFF; CDR3 DNA: TGTGCCAGCAGCGTAGAGGGGGGCCATGAGCAGTTCTTC
clone size: once; D gene: .; J gene: TRBJ2-7; V gene: TRBV5-5; CDR3 protein: CASNGGPYEQYF; CDR3 DNA: TGTGCCAGCAACGGGGGTCCCTACGAGCAGTACTTC
clone size: .; D gene: TRBD2; J gene: TRBJ2-1; V gene: TRBV20-1; CDR3 protein: CSAPGLAGGPRYNEQFF; CDR3 DNA: TGCAGTGCACCGGGACTGGCGGGAGGGCCCCGCTACAATGAGCAGTTCTTC
clone size: .; D gene: .; J gene: TRBJ2-7; V gene: TRBV20-1; CDR3 protein: CSARDRTGETSSYEQYF; CDR3 DNA: TGCAGTGCTAGAGATCGGACCGGGGAGACAAGCTCCTACGAGCAGTACTTC
clone size: .; D gene: .; J gene: TRBJ2-4; V gene: TRBV7-9; CDR3 protein: CASSLANRAKNIQYF; CDR3 DNA: TGTGCCAGCAGCTTAGCCAATAGAGCCAAAAACATTCAGTACTTC
clone size: .; D gene: TRBD2; J gene: TRBJ2-5; V gene: TRBV20-1; CDR3 protein: CSARTSGRGSEQYF; CDR3 DNA: TGCAGTGCTAGGACTAGCGGGAGAGGAAGTGAGCAGTACTTC
clone size: few; D gene: .; J gene: TRBJ2-5; V gene: TRBV5-1; CDR3 protein: CASSASAGPEGGTQYF; CDR3 DNA: TGCGCCAGCAGCGCGTCCGCCGGTCCCGAGGGGGGGACCCAGTACTTC
clone size: few; D gene: .; J gene: TRBJ2-5; V gene: TRBV20-1; CDR3 protein: CSARVDATETQYF; CDR3 DNA: TGCAGTGCTAGAGTTGACGCGACGGAGACCCAGTACTTC
clone size: once; D gene: .; J gene: TRBJ1-2; V gene: TRBV20-1; CDR3 protein: CSATGGLDYGYTF; CDR3 DNA: TGCAGTGCCACGGGGGGGCTGGACTATGGCTACACCTTC
clone size: once; D gene: .; J gene: TRBJ2-5; V gene: TRBV5-1; CDR3 protein: CASSFRGTETQYF; CDR3 DNA: TGCGCCAGCAGCTTTCGGGGGACCGAGACCCAGTACTTC
clone size: .; D gene: .; J gene: TRBJ2-5; V gene: TRBV27; CDR3 protein: CASSRVGTGLVTQYF; CDR3 DNA: TGTGCCAGCAGCAGAGTGGGGACGGGGCTGGTGACCCAGTACTTC
clone size: .; D gene: .; J gene: TRBJ2-3; V gene: TRBV3-1; CDR3 protein: CASSQWDGNTDTQYF; CDR3 DNA: TGTGCCAGCAGCCAATGGGATGGAAACACAGATACGCAGTATTTT
clone size: .; D gene: .; J gene: TRBJ2-7; V gene: TRBV5-1; CDR3 protein: CASKESYEQYF; CDR3 DNA: TGCGCCAGCAAAGAGTCGTACGAGCAGTACTTC
clone size: .; D gene: .; J gene: TRBJ2-5; V gene: TRBV14; CDR3 protein: CASSQRRRTQETQYF; CDR3 DNA: TGTGCCAGCAGCCAACGACGCAGGACCCAAGAGACCCAGTACTTC
clone size: .; D gene: .; J gene: TRBJ2-3; V gene: TRBV14; CDR3 protein: CASSQERLVGSTDTQYF; CDR3 DNA: TGTGCCAGCAGCCAAGAACGACTAGTGGGTAGCACAGATACGCAGTATTTT
clone size: few; D gene: .; J gene: TRBJ2-5; V gene: TRBV29-1; CDR3 protein: CSVDGRGAANQETQYF; CDR3 DNA: TGCAGCGTTGATGGGCGTGGAGCGGCCAACCAAGAGACCCAGTACTTC
clone size: .; D gene: .; J gene: TRBJ1-1; V gene: TRBV18; CDR3 protein: CASSPAAAGNTEAFF; CDR3 DNA: TGTGCCAGCTCACCAGCGGCAGCGGGAAACACTGAAGCTTTCTTT
clone size: .; D gene: .; J gene: TRBJ2-1; V gene: TRBV7-9; CDR3 protein: CASSSDYVSYNEQFF; CDR3 DNA: TGTGCCAGCAGCTCTGACTATGTCTCCTACAATGAGCAGTTCTTC
clone size: .; D gene: .; J gene: TRBJ2-7; V gene: TRBV7-8; CDR3 protein: CASSLEHSGPYEQYF; CDR3 DNA: TGTGCCAGCAGCTTGGAACATAGCGGTCCCTACGAGCAGTACTTC
clone size: .; D gene: .; J gene: TRBJ2-6; V gene: TRBV7-9; CDR3 protein: CASTYSGANVLTF; CDR3 DNA: TGTGCCAGTACCTACTCTGGGGCCAACGTCCTGACTTTC
clone size: .; D gene: .; J gene: TRBJ1-6; V gene: TRBV7-9; CDR3 protein: CASSLGGGAANSPLHF; CDR3 DNA: TGTGCCAGCAGCTTAGGAGGAGGGGCAGCTAATTCACCCCTCCACTTT
clone size: .; D gene: .; J gene: TRBJ2-7; V gene: TRBV7-2; CDR3 protein: CASSRSQGSRYEQYF; CDR3 DNA: TGTGCCAGCAGCCGATCTCAGGGGAGCAGGTACGAGCAGTACTTC
clone size: .; D gene: TRBD1; J gene: TRBJ2-4; V gene: TRBV2; CDR3 protein: CASGRQGKNIQYF; CDR3 DNA: TGTGCCAGCGGGAGACAGGGCAAAAACATTCAGTACTTC
clone size: once; D gene: TRBD2; J gene: TRBJ2-3; V gene: TRBV20-1; CDR3 protein: CSTGLGEGTQYF; CDR3 DNA: TGCAGTACGGGACTAGGGGAGGGTACGCAGTATTTT
clone size: .; D gene: TRBD2; J gene: TRBJ2-1; V gene: TRBV29-1; CDR3 protein: CSVEIRPGLAGGYGYNEQFF; CDR3 DNA: TGCAGCGTTGAAATTCGTCCCGGACTAGCGGGGGGGTATGGATACAATGAGCAGTTCTTC